Sequencing of this T cell receptor (beta chain) was carried out in a study of CD8+ T cells in alopecia areata. The CDR3 contains 18 residues. Germline loops: CDR1 MDHEN, CDR2 SYDVKM. J was trimmed by 0 bases and V by 6 bases; bases with no gene match: 6. Treatment in this sample: oral pan-JAK inhibitor, 5-10 mg twice daily. After isolation, RNA underwent reverse transcription to generate cDNA as the sequencing template. Sequencing was performed with immunoSEQ multiplex PCR; in TCRdb, only in-frame clones are kept and a portion is missing. The table has 100,000 to 150,000 clones, over 55% seen once; the top ten hold 4.5% to 6%.

This material consisted of CD4+ T cells sorted from blood, taken at week 4, from a patient treated with tofacitinib. The TCR sequence derives from a human donor with alopecia areata. The chain has TRBV28 and TRBJ2-6; 12 bases fit TRBD2. In DNA form, the CDR3 reads TGTGCCAGCAGCCATCTGGGACTAGCGGGCTCTGGGGCCAACGTCCTGACTTTC. Amino acid sequence: CASSHLGLAGSGANVLTF. Filled out from reference TRBV28 and TRBJ2-6, the complete variable domain reads DVKVTQSSRYLVKRTGEKVFLECVQDMDHENMFWYRQDPGLGLRLIYFSYDVKMKEKGDIPEGYSVSREKKERFSLILESASTNQTSMYLCASSHLGLAGSGANVLTFGAGSRLTVL.